These 14 T cell receptor beta chains originate from one sample sequenced in a study of CXCR3-negative and CXCR3-positive naive CD8 T cells. Through 5' RACE with UMI labels, the TRB cDNA libraries were prepared. TCRdb reprocessed the 5' RACE reads and keeps a single row for each CDR3 protein, giving no DNA. The ten top clones account for around a fifth, within a sample of approximately 56,000 distinct CDR3 sequences. The sample consisted of memory CD8+ T cells from blood. These receptors were taken from a human donor in good health. Some clones in this sample may be carry-over from other donors' samples.

This clonotype is identified as medium-sized from frequency. V and J are TRBV6-6 and TRBJ2-1; TCRdb designates TRBD1, a call that cannot be tested without DNA. The CDR3 is made up of 16 amino acids. Germline CDR1 MNHNY, CDR2 SVGAGI (reference sequence). The CDR3 here is CASSYEETDTTMGQFF.

The chain is built from TRBV5-6 and TRBJ2-3. Germline-derived CDR1 and CDR2 are SGHDT and YYEEEE. This CDR3 region has 14 residues. The CDR3 is CASSLVGVTDTQYF.

J is TRBJ2-7 and V is TRBV29-1; TCRdb picks TRBD2, but there is no DNA to check that call. CDR3 length equals 15 residues. The germline V gene encodes CDR1 SQVTM and CDR2 ANQGSEA. The CDR3 is CSAVDGTSGTYEQYF.

The chain joins TRBV7-9 to TRBJ2-7; as DNA is missing, the TRBD1 call by TCRdb cannot be tested. The CDR3 spans 13 residues. Germline V gives CDR1 SEHNR, CDR2 FQNEAQ (reference sequence). CDR3: CASSPDTAYEQYF.

The chain combines TRBV20-1 with TRBJ2-1; TCRdb reports TRBD2, a call that lacks DNA to check it against. Germline assignment: CDR1 DFQATT and CDR2 SNEGSKA (reference sequence). The CDR3 loop spans 18 amino acids. The CDR3 spells CSARDRGVWEAPLYEQFF.

J is TRBJ2-1 and V is TRBV2; the TCRdb D gene call, TRBD1, has no DNA to confirm it. Germline CDR1 is SNHLY and CDR2 is FYNNEI. The CDR3 totals 15 residues. The CDR3 loop is CASSEAGTVYNEQFF.

The chain links TRBV6-2 or TRBV6-3 to TRBJ2-1; TCRdb outputs TRBD1, but without DNA this stays unchecked. Germline V CDR1 and CDR2: MNHEY, SVGEGT. This CDR3 is built from 13 residues. CDR3 in amino acids: CASIPGPRNEQFF.

The chain uses TRBV4-2 and TRBJ2-2. The CDR3 is 14 residues long. Germline CDR1 is LGHNA and CDR2 is YNFKEQ. The CDR3 spells CASSQVLHTGELFF.

V usage is TRBV14 and J usage is TRBJ1-1; TCRdb selects TRBD1, and the lack of DNA leaves this call unchecked. Germline lookup yields CDR1 SGHDN and CDR2 FVKESK. This CDR3 contains 14 residues. CDR3 residues: CASSLTGTGGDAFF.

The chain joins TRBV20-1 to TRBJ2-2; TCRdb reports TRBD2, a call that lacks DNA to check it against. This CDR3 is built from 17 residues. The germline CDR1 and CDR2 sequences are DFQATT and SNEGSKA (reference sequence). CDR3: CSASVDGRGGPTGELFF.

The chain uses TRBV4-3 and TRBJ2-7; the TCRdb call, TRBD2, lacks DNA for checking. Germline CDR1 LGHNA, CDR2 YSLEER. The CDR3 contains 14 residues. Here the CDR3 reads CASSPSHGDYEQYF.

V usage is TRBV12-3 or TRBV12-4 and J usage is TRBJ2-1; lacking DNA, the TRBD2 call made by TCRdb goes unchecked. The CDR3 extends over 12 amino acids. This chain's CDR3 is CASSGLYNEQFF.

This chain joins TRBV19 and TRBJ1-1. This CDR3 is 13 amino acids long. Per germline, CDR1 LNHDA and CDR2 SQIVND (reference sequence). Here the CDR3 reads CASSMDYRPEAFF.

The CDR3 protein is CAISDRGQGADEQFF. The chain has TRBV10-3 and TRBJ2-1; there is no DNA to check the TCRdb D call of TRBD1. CDR1 is ENHRY and CDR2 is SYGVKD in the germline V gene. The CDR3 sequence is 15 residues long.